A single T cell receptor (beta chain) is shown here with its context. The antigen remains undetermined. The sample is drawn from a study of cytomegalovirus exposure and HLA in healthy donors. Findings of the study overall: The classifier reportedly diagnosed cytomegalovirus status with high specificity and sensitivity.

Using immunoSEQ multiplex PCR, the repertoire was profiled, and TCRdb retains in-frame clones only, with some absent. The sample carries about 74,000 clones, 90% to 95% recorded once. V was shortened by 2 bases and J by 3 bases, with 10 bases between the two germline ends. This CDR3 is built from 14 residues. Germline CDR1 GTSNPN, CDR2 SVGIG (reference sequence). Sample: PBMCs. The chain joins TRBV30 to TRBJ1-4; tentative D call: TRBD1 (5 bases). The receptor was isolated from a woman under 30 in good health and CMV-seropositive. The CDR3 loop reads CAWSLSGSNEKLFF. The CDR3 DNA is TGTGCCTGGAGTCTGTCAGGGTCTAATGAAAAACTGTTTTTT.